The present T cell receptor (beta chain) was sequenced within a study of cytomegalovirus exposure and HLA in healthy donors (dated by TCRdb to about 2017). With regard to the full study: An earlier analysis of several hundred of the donors reported 250 to 300 Gb of sequence data and 120 million or so unique TCR beta sequences from about 179 million T cells. Approximately 300 gigabases of sequencing data and 70 million to 100 million unique TCR sequences made up an early release that covered about 640 HLA-typed donors. The genetic ancestry cluster associated with self-reported Caucasian donors included 70% to 85% of the roughly 400 genotyped donors. The study was designed to test whether signatures of past pathogen exposure could be identified by cataloging public T cell receptors. The T cell repertoires of 666 subjects were profiled by immunosequencing and related to cytomegalovirus serostatus. Along with the roughly 670-subject first cohort, a separate validation cohort of over 90 different subjects was used. The study combined high-throughput TCR immunosequencing, statistical association of individual TCRs with disease status, and machine learning to predict cytomegalovirus infection status. In a later analysis, previously published TCR beta repertoires from fewer than 750 donors were re-analyzed and high-resolution HLA genotyping was added so that TCR occurrence patterns could be studied. Rather than drawing on any new phenotypic data, the later analysis identified candidate immune exposures from TCR beta sequences and the way those sequences occurred across donors. In an earlier analysis of several hundred of the donors, high-throughput TCR beta sequencing was used to judge whether each TCR beta V gene segment behaved as functional or pseudogenic. Alongside the repertoire data, information on donor age, sex, ethnicity and CMV serostatus was compiled. In a later genetic analysis, genome-wide SNP genotypes for about three fifths of the 666 donors were used, and that subset was treated as a discovery cohort. All discovery cohort repertoires had been generated using a single sequencing platform. Both class I and class II loci were covered by HLA typing, at four-digit resolution. Typing coverage differed by locus: A, B, C, DRB1 and DQB1 were typed in about 620-630 donors, DQA1 in about 500, DPA1 in nearly 610, and DPB1 in 400 to 490. About 5 DR-DQ haplotypes were handled as single units for association and clustering, since linkage in the cohort was strong. Across approximately 400 genotyped donors of the cohort, an average of roughly 230,000 unique TCR beta nucleotide sequences per donor were sequenced, and 15% to 20% of those sequences were non-productive.

The germline V gene gives CDR1 as SGHRS and CDR2 as YFSETQ. Its CDR3 holds 15 amino acids, cysteine through phenylalanine. Only the CDR3 region is kept as DNA, spanning 45 bases read in frame from base 1. The V end gives up 4 bases and the J end 6 bases, leaving 10 bases in the junction not matched to a gene. The full study reports these points: According to a later analysis, parvovirus B19, influenza, CMV and Epstein-Barr virus appeared linked to several top co-occurrence clusters. A total of fewer than 200 TCR beta chains were listed by the study as associated with cytomegalovirus. A later analysis found that TCR association rates varied across HLA loci, with DRB1 alleles showing the most associated TCRs and HLA-C alleles the fewest. Only TCR beta chains were sequenced in this cohort, and the absence of alpha or paired-chain data limited detectable features. According to the authors, the approach could potentially be generalized to other disease states and immunological phenotypes. Compared with equally common non-associated chains, HLA-associated TCR beta chains in a later analysis were more clonally expanded and had lower generation probabilities. Compared with the 666-donor mean, donors in an Asian-associated ancestry cluster had fewer N-insertions in productive TCRs, according to a later genetic analysis. HLA typing was unavailable for some donors at each locus, so association tests used only the typed subset. Three of the identified cytomegalovirus-associated TCR beta chains were confirmed in vitro to be specific for cytomegalovirus antigens. V-gene and J-gene trimming of TCR beta chains was associated with a missense DCLRE1C variant in a later genetic analysis, and the association was replicated in an independent cohort. The classifier was reported to diagnose cytomegalovirus status with high specificity and sensitivity in both the original and validation cohorts. For the cohort, immune exposure information was limited to CMV serostatus. Sequencing depth was assumed to be roughly uniform across donors in the presence/absence analyses, though that assumption may not hold. A further reported finding was that TCR beta sequences accurately predicted the HLA-A and HLA-B alleles for most subjects in the first cohort. According to a later analysis, most CMV-associated TCR beta chains appeared to be HLA-restricted, and the HLA associations seemed to be driven largely by CMV exposure. Specific HLA alleles were associated with roughly 17,000 TCR beta sequences at a false discovery rate of 0.05 in a later analysis. Across donors, most TCR sequences were observed very rarely, whereas some public TCRs were present in many individuals. When HLA alleles, especially DR and DQ, strongly co-occurred, attributing TCR associations to individual alleles was difficult. A cluster of highly shared sequence variants was judged likely to represent a technical artifact of the sequencing pipeline. Because counts were too low, approximately 18 rarely observed V segments, including chromosome 9 orphons, were excluded from the earlier analysis of several hundred of the donors. Broadly in line with IMGT annotations, most TCR beta V segments showed up in productive rearrangements about 87% or about 30% of the time in an earlier analysis of a few hundred of the donors. Correlated functional status among segregating V segments might reflect linkage disequilibrium, but an unknown experimental factor could not be ruled out. Some IMGT-functional V segments, including TRBV6-2 and TRBV6-3, could not be told apart with the 87-base-pair reads, so those segments were excluded.

As for this clone: Its antigen target is currently unknown. No much larger clone exists at a distance of one base, and base qualities are not known.

Library construction relied on the immunoSEQ multiplex PCR assay. For the multiplex PCR, a mixture combining 60 forward primers for TCR Vbeta segments and 13 reverse primers for TCR Jbeta segments was used. A multiplex PCR assay on genomic DNA amplified the CDR3 region of rearranged TCR beta genes. Amplified TCR beta libraries were sequenced as 87-base-pair reads on the Illumina HiSeq System. Per the authors' processing: In a later analysis, tens of millions of unique TCR beta chains were counted across the roughly 670 repertoires, and about 10 million of these chains were shared by at least two donors. Raw reads were error-corrected and collapsed into unique sequences with a nearest-neighbor algorithm that merged closely related sequences to remove PCR and sequencing errors. To assign V, D and J gene segments, CDR3 sequences were aligned to IMGT reference sequences. For a sequence to be retained, at least a six-nucleotide match to both a V gene segment and a J gene segment was required. Rearrangements were called productive when the CDR3 lacked stop codons and stayed in frame with V and J; all others were non-productive. CDR3 was defined according to IMGT convention as the region running from the second conserved V-encoded cysteine to the conserved J-encoded phenylalanine. The earlier analysis of about 560 of the donors excluded any sequence lacking an unambiguous match to a single V gene segment. An earlier analysis of 500 to 600 of the donors classified V segments as functional when productive rearrangements were above 56.7% and as segregating when the standard deviation between donors was above 5%. A statistical classification framework was built for diagnosing cytomegalovirus status from the catalog of TCR beta chain sequences. In a later analysis, TCR nucleotide sequences were compared against IMGT/GENE-DB human TR gene sequences so that V and J genes could be assigned. A later analysis assigned CDR3 sequences and most-parsimonious VDJ recombination scenarios with the TCRdist pipeline. A later analysis defined each TCR beta chain by its CDR3 amino acid sequence plus V-gene family, and excluded reads lacking a unique V-gene family. As a way to deal with suspected cross-contamination and a sequencing artifact, a later analysis dropped hundreds of nucleotide sequences that were highly shared and had low generation probability. For each public chain, a later analysis derived a clonal expansion index from normalized ranks of inferred template counts within each repertoire. A later analysis computed generation probabilities with a VDJ recombination model fitted to out-of-frame rearrangements, and checked the results against IGoR. In a later analysis, hypergeometric tests were used to score TCR-TCR, TCR-HLA and TCR-CMV co-occurrence, with a repertoire-size bias correction applied to TCR pairs. In a later analysis, false discovery rates were estimated by permuting HLA or CMV assignments 20 times. A later analysis grouped co-occurring TCRs with DBSCAN, adding TCRdist sequence similarity when clustering within HLA-allele-positive subsets. Co-occurrence clustering excluded repertoires with fewer than 30,000 or more than 120,000 public chains, plus five with anomalous nucleotide sharing. TCRdb mirrors the immuneACCESS table, restricted to in-frame sequences. Some clones are absent from its copies; in checked studies, under half trace to an unresolved V gene, and the reason for the others is unknown. The V and J calls and clone size were taken over from that table, and D and trimming were inferred from the DNA. For this sample there are 150,000 to 200,000 clones; approximately 78% appear just once. Less than 2% of the sample rests with the top ten.

In total, 500 to 700 healthy bone marrow donors made up the cohort. Cohort members were all nominally healthy when sampled, although unrecorded immune exposures were likely present. The donor tested CMV seronegative and was one of the 352 seronegative cohort members. Each donor provided a peripheral blood sample, and peripheral blood mononuclear cells were used for TCR beta sequencing. Genomic DNA was extracted from the blood cell samples with the Qiagen DNeasy Blood Extraction Kit. The sequence derives from a woman aged 18 to 35 in good health and CMV-seronegative. This sequence uses TRBV5-1 and TRBJ2-1; the central 7 bases match TRBD2. The material sequenced was PBMCs. The DNA reads as follows: TGCGCCAGCAGCCCCTGGGGGGGGGTCAGCAATGAGCAGTTCTTC. Its protein product is CASSPWGGVSNEQFF. Where the CDR3 stops, the reference TRBV5-1 and TRBJ2-1 genes take over; the full variable domain is KAGVTQTPRYLIKTRGQQVTLSCSPISGHRSVSWYQQTPGQGLQFLFEYFSETQRNKGNFPGRFSGRQFSNSRSEMNVSTLELGDSALYLCASSPWGGVSNEQFFGPGTRLTVL.